These 14 T cell receptor beta chains originate from one sample sequenced in a study of OX40 agonist ivuxolimab in advanced cancers. Only in-frame clones appear in the TCRdb table, and some are missing; sequencing was by immunoSEQ multiplex PCR. The sample shows 53,000 or so clones, about 88% of them seen only once. The source material was CD4+ or CD8+ T cells sorted from blood, sampled in a trial of the OX40 agonist ivuxolimab. All receptors come from an adult with an advanced solid tumor such as melanoma, head and neck, liver or kidney cancer.

The chain links TRBV7-9 to TRBJ1-2; TRBD1 matches at 7 bases. V dropped 4 bases and J dropped 7; count of bases not matched to a gene: 0. CDR1 is SEHNR, CDR2 FQNEAQ, per germline (reference sequence). CDR3 length: 11 residues. The chain's CDR3 is CASSWDSGYTF. The CDR3 bases are TGTGCCAGCAGCTGGGACAGTGGCTACACCTTC.

The table lists this clone with a few counts. The chain links TRBV7-2 to TRBJ2-5, with TRBD1 identical over 7 bases. The CDR3 is 14 amino acids. V shed 1 base, J shed 4 bases, and the junction held 3 bases outside the gene matches. The germline V gene encodes CDR1 SGHTA and CDR2 FQGNSA. The DNA of the CDR3 is TGTGCCAGCAGCTTAGTCCCAGGGGGAGAGACCCAGTACTTC. Translating gives CASSLVPGGETQYF.

This chain links TRBV28 with TRBJ1-4; weak D call: TRBD1 (6 bases). The V end lost 4 bases, the J end lost 0 bases, and 15 bases lay between the germline ends. The CDR3 runs to 17 residues. Germline V gives CDR1 MDHEN, CDR2 SYDVKM. CDR3 nucleotide sequence: TGTGCCAGCAGTTCAGGTTGGGGGCGGGCAACTAATGAAAAACTGTTTTTT. Residues: CASSSGWGRATNEKLFF.

The gene calls are TRBV7-9 and TRBJ2-1; TRBD1 aligns across 7 bases. The germline gives CDR1 SEHNR, CDR2 FQNEAQ (reference sequence). The V segment lost 7 bases and the J segment 4 bases; nucleotides outside the gene matches: 10. CDR3 length: 15 residues. For the CDR3, the DNA is TGTGCCAGCACGGAGATAGGGACAGCTTACAATGAGCAGTTCTTC. This codes for CASTEIGTAYNEQFF.

This clone is classed as medium-sized. The V and J genes are TRBV5-6 and TRBJ1-5; a weak D match, TRBD1 (5 bases). The CDR3 totals 14 residues. Germline V gene sequence: CDR1 SGHDT, CDR2 YYEEEE. Trimming shortened V by 4 bases and J by 4 bases, and 12 bases separated the two germline ends. CDR3 region: CASSAGLANQPQHF. Written as DNA, the CDR3 is TGTGCCAGCAGCGCAGGGTTGGCAAATCAGCCCCAGCATTTT.

The V call is TRBV11-2, the J call TRBJ1-1; D is possibly TRBD1 (6 bases). V was pared by 5 bases and J by 4 bases, with 14 bases between. The V gene's germline CDR1 is SGHAT and CDR2 FQNNGV. The CDR3 consists of 14 residues. CDR3 DNA: TGTGCCAGCAGCCCACAGGGTGGAATCACTGAAGCTTTCTTT. Its translation: CASSPQGGITEAFF.

The sample holds one count of this clone. The chain recombines TRBV18 with TRBJ2-5; perhaps TRBD2 as D (7 bases). Trimming took off 3 bases at V and 3 bases at J, with 14 bases between the two ends. Germline V lookup: CDR1 KGHSH, CDR2 LQKENI. This CDR3 spans 15 amino acids. CDR3 bases: TGTGCCAGCTCACCCTCCAGGGGAGGGGAAGAGACCCAGTACTTC. Translation: CASSPSRGGEETQYF.

The V and J genes are TRBV30 and TRBJ1-2; 9 nucleotides match TRBD1. Looked up from germline, CDR1 is GTSNPN and CDR2 is SVGIG (reference sequence). With 3 bases clipped from V and 4 bases from J, the junction kept 9 bases outside the gene matches. The CDR3 spans 15 residues. The CDR3 bases are TGTGCCTGGAGGACAGGGGGGCTTTACGGCTATGGCTACACCTTC. It codes for CAWRTGGLYGYGYTF.

The CDR3 region has the DNA TGTGCCAGCAGCGTAGGGGAGCGGGAGCGTGAGCAGTTCTTC. Translating gives CASSVGEREREQFF. The gene calls are TRBV9 and TRBJ2-1; TRBD2 aligns across 8 bases. The CDR3 totals 14 residues. J gave up 9 bases and V 0 bases, and 5 bases lay outside the gene matches. Germline-derived CDR1 and CDR2 are SGDLS and YYNGEE. The whole variable domain, remainder taken from reference TRBV9 and TRBJ2-1, is DSGVTQTPKHLITATGQRVTLRCSPRSGDLSVYWYQQSLDQGLQFLIQYYNGEERAKGNILERFSAQQFPDLHSELNLSSLELGDSALYFCASSVGEREREQFFGPGTRLTVL.

Worth noting for this clone: One junction end does not reproduce the germline sequence, and a read error may be involved. The gene calls are TRBV29-1 and TRBJ1-3; D is possibly TRBD1 (6 bases). The CDR3 runs 13 residues. The V gene's germline CDR1 is SQVTM and CDR2 ANQGSEA. The CDR3 here is CSVQGKSGDTIYF. In DNA form, the CDR3 reads TGCAGCGTCCAGGGGAAGAGTGGAGACACCATATATTTT.

The chain recombines TRBV5-5 with TRBJ2-5; D is unresolved. Between the trimmed V and J ends, which lost 5 bases and 1 base, there was a span of 12 bases. The CDR3 is 14 amino acids. Per germline, CDR1 SGHKS and CDR2 YYEKEE (reference sequence). The DNA for the CDR3 is TGTGCCAGCAGGGACGAACCCGGCCAAGAGACCCAGTACTTC. Its translation: CASRDEPGQETQYF.

Comments on this clone: The sample has other DNA sequences that encode this CDR3 too. The chain is built from TRBV28 and TRBJ1-5, with D possibly being TRBD1 (5 bases). The germline gives CDR1 MDHEN, CDR2 SYDVKM. The CDR3 spans 16 residues. Trimming took off 6 bases at V and 0 bases at J, with 15 bases between the two ends. In DNA, the CDR3 is TGTGCCAGCAGGCCTAGTTGGGGCCTTAGCAATCAGCCCCAGCATTTT. Its protein is CASRPSWGLSNQPQHF.

Only a few counts were recorded for this clone. The chain carries TRBV18 and TRBJ1-1; no clear D gene. Trimming took 1 base from V and 7 from J, leaving 10 bases between them. Germline lookup yields CDR1 KGHSH and CDR2 LQKENI. This CDR3 region has 13 residues. The CDR3 protein is CASSPRQTDEAFF. CDR3 DNA: TGTGCCAGCTCACCACGCCAGACGGATGAAGCTTTCTTT.

The V gene is TRBV7-2, the J gene TRBJ2-2; weak D call: TRBD2 (5 bases). This CDR3 region has 15 residues. Germline CDR1 and CDR2: SGHTA and FQGNSA. Trimming shortened V by 3 bases and J by 6 bases, and 14 bases separated the two germline ends. CDR3 DNA: TGTGCCAGCAGCTTGTATCCCGGGGTTGCCGGGGAGCTGTTTTTT. Translated: CASSLYPGVAGELFF.